The TCR beta chain described here comes from a study of blood T cell repertoires in COVID-19. Study context: T cells, B-cell-depleted T cells, or PBMCs provided the cDNA or gDNA that served as material.

Recruits, aged roughly 18 to 95 years, lived in roughly 22 US areas. Recovered participants had two consecutive negative NP/OP PCR tests, healthcare professional clearance, or symptom resolution. TCRdb's copy holds only in-frame clones and misses some; the assay was immunoSEQ multiplex PCR. The top ten clones hold roughly a sixth of a sample with around 250,000 clones, 86% of them seen once. The CDR3 sequence is 16 residues long. Germline V CDR1 and CDR2: SGHDN, FVKESK. V shed 4 bases, J shed 1 base, and the junction held 5 bases outside the gene matches. The sequenced material came from PBMCs or T cells enriched from blood (not recorded which). The receptor was derived from a man aged 18 to 29 who had recovered from COVID-19. This chain joins TRBV14 and TRBJ2-3, with 10 bases that match TRBD2. CDR3 DNA sequence: TGTGCCAGCAGCCTCTTAGGACTAGCGGGCACAGATACGCAGTATTTT. As protein: CASSLLGLAGTDTQYF.